This entry features one T cell receptor beta chain sequence. Antigen unknown. These data are taken from a study of shared clonotypes between healthy human individuals. Findings of the study overall: Across subsets, estimated richness was generally greater for naive than for memory populations.

The study drew its donors from healthy HIV-negative adults without recent acute infections or vaccinations. An even split of each subset's genomic DNA across several immunoSEQ plates was performed. Per the original methods: There were no quality scores in the junction-only immunoSEQ sequences, so filtering differed. TCRdb's table, derived via immunoSEQ multiplex PCR, lists solely in-frame clones and lacks some. From that table come the V and J calls and clone size; the DNA was used to work out D and trimming. The repertoire has some 300,000 clones, 70% to 75% of them found once; the top ten carry 8.5% to 12%. Germline CDR1 and CDR2: SGHTA and FQGNSA. V was shortened by 2 bases and J by 8 bases, with 9 bases between the two germline ends. The CDR3 has 13 amino acids.

The sample comprised memory CD4+ T cells sorted from blood. Noted subset: CD45RA-negative fraction. This chain uses TRBV7-2 with TRBJ2-2; D is undetermined. The clonotype originates from a man between 25 and 39 years old in good health. CDR3 protein: CASSLFNIGELFF. CDR3 DNA sequence: TGTGCCAGCAGCTTATTTAATATAGGGGAGCTGTTTTTT.